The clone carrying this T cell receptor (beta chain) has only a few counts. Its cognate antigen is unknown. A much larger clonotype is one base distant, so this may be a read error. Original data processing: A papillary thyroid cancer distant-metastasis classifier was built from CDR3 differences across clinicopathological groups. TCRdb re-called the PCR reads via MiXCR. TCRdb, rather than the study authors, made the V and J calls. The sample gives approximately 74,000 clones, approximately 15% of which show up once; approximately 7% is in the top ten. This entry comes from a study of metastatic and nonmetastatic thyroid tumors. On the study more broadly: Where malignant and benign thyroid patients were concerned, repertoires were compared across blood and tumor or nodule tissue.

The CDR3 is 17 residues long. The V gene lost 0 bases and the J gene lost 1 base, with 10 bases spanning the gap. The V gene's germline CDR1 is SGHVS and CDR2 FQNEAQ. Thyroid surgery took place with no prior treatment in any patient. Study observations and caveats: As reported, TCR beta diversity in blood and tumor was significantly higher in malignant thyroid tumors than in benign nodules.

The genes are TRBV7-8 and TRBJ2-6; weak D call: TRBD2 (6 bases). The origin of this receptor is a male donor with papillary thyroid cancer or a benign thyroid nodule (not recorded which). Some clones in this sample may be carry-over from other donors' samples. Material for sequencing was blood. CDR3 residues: CASSLAGGRSGANVLTF. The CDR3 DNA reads TGTGCCAGCAGCTTAGCGGGAGGCAGATCTGGGGCCAACGTCCTGACTTTC.